Presented here are 10 T cell receptor beta chains from one specimen sequenced in a study of CD8 T cells in ankylosing spondylitis. Regarding the study as a whole: Ankylosing spondylitis blood seemed to carry a telltale TCR beta motif made of several highly homologous variants.

Antigen specificity for these receptors is unknown. A single record per CDR3 protein comes from TCRdb applying MiXCR to the 5' RACE reads. Here the sample spans some 400,000 distinct CDR3 sequences, approximately 20% being singletons. Material for sequencing was blood, either unsorted or a sorted T cell fraction (not recorded which). The receptors come from a male donor with ankylosing spondylitis.

This clonotype was counted between two and nine times. The rearrangement links TRBV18 to TRBJ2-5; D may be TRBD2 (5 bases). The germline V and J ends were trimmed by 3 bases and 2 bases, with 7 bases remaining between them. Germline V gene data show CDR1 as KGHSH and CDR2 as LQKENI. The CDR3 consists of 13 residues. CDR3 in amino acids: CASSPRAQETQYF. CDR3 DNA: TGTGCCAGCTCACCGAGGGCACAAGAGACCCAGTACTTC.

J is TRBJ2-4 and V is TRBV9; maybe TRBD1 (6 bases). The CDR3 sequence is 17 residues long. Germline V gene lookup returns CDR1 SGDLS and CDR2 YYNGEE. V lost 3 bases to trimming and J lost 7 bases, with 23 bases between them. The CDR3 DNA is TGTGCCAGCAGCGGGCCCGAACAGGGTACGCTCACGAACATTCAGTACTTC. Translated, it gives CASSGPEQGTLTNIQYF.

The V call is TRBV12-3 or TRBV12-4, the J call TRBJ2-1; 16 nucleotides agree with TRBD2. The V gene end was trimmed by 5 bases and the J gene end by 2 bases; junction bases not matched to a gene: 6. The CDR3 contains 18 residues. The CDR3, as DNA: TGTGCCAGCAGTCCGGGACTAGCGGGAGGGCCGGCCTACAATGAGCAGTTCTTC. Protein sequence: CASSPGLAGGPAYNEQFF.

This clonotype was found a few times. The chain uses TRBV5-5 and TRBJ2-3, with TRBD2 matching 8 bases. The trim removed 6 bases at V and 2 bases at J, leaving 11 bases unmatched. This CDR3 region has 16 residues. Germline V gene sequence: CDR1 SGHKS, CDR2 YYEKEE (reference sequence). The CDR3 is CASNFRGGASTDTQYF. The CDR3 region has the DNA TGTGCCAGCAATTTTCGGGGGGGGGCCTCCACAGATACGCAGTATTTT.

The CDR3 reads CASSFDRDISYNEQFF. Here the CDR3 DNA reads TGTGCCAGCAGCTTTGACAGGGACATCTCCTACAATGAGCAGTTCTTC. The chain combines TRBV5-4 with TRBJ2-1; 7 bases map to TRBD1. The CDR3 spans 16 residues. The V segment lost 2 bases and the J segment 0 bases; nucleotides outside the gene matches: 5. CDR1 is SGHNT and CDR2 is YYREEE in the germline V gene (reference sequence).

This rearrangement joins TRBV6-2 or TRBV6-3 to TRBJ2-7, with 7 bases that match TRBD1. The CDR3 extends over 13 amino acids. V lost 6 bases, J lost 5 bases, and 7 bases stayed unmatched. Germline CDR1 is MNHEY and CDR2 is SVGEGT. The CDR3: CASRTDRQHEQYF. The CDR3 region has the DNA TGTGCCAGCAGGACGGACAGGCAGCACGAGCAGTACTTC.

This clonotype was observed a handful of times. V usage is TRBV28 and J usage is TRBJ1-1; unclear D gene. The V end lost 5 bases, the J end lost 11 bases, and 15 bases lay between the germline ends. CDR3 length equals 12 residues. The germline CDR1 and CDR2 sequences are MDHEN and SYDVKM. The DNA for the CDR3 is TGTGCCAGCAGTCTAAAGGGTTTTAGGGCTTTCTTT. Translated: CASSLKGFRAFF.

V and J are TRBV20-1 and TRBJ1-1; D may be TRBD1 (6 bases). The CDR3 length is 14 residues. Germline CDR1 is DFQATT and CDR2 is SNEGSKA (reference sequence). V gave up 7 bases and J gave up 9 bases, with 24 bases separating them. CDR3 amino acids: CSVRTGTMKPKAFF. The CDR3 nucleotides read TGCAGTGTAAGGACCGGGACAATGAAACCTAAAGCTTTCTTT.

The genes are TRBV7-2 and TRBJ2-7, with unresolved D. Germline-derived CDR1 and CDR2 are SGHTA and FQGNSA. CDR3 length: 14 residues. V gave up 2 bases and J gave up 3 bases, with 11 bases separating them. The CDR3 nucleotides are TGTGCCAGCAGCTTAAACAGAAACCTCTACGAGCAGTACTTC. This encodes CASSLNRNLYEQYF.

This clonotype was observed many times. The V gene is TRBV7-2, the J gene TRBJ1-5; D might be TRBD1 (6 bases). From germline, CDR1 is SGHTA and CDR2 FQGNSA. Trimming pared 0 bases from V and 5 bases from J, leaving 14 bases between. The CDR3 consists of 16 residues. CDR3 in amino acids: CASSLAGPGTHQPQHF. The DNA for the CDR3 is TGTGCCAGCAGCTTAGCAGGACCCGGGACACATCAGCCCCAGCATTTT.